This T cell receptor beta chain was identified in a study of T cell changes during pregnancy in multiple sclerosis. The CDR3 sequence is 16 residues long. Germline V CDR1 and CDR2: SEHNR, FQNEAQ (reference sequence). With V trimmed by 5 bases and J by 1 base, 3 bases remained unmatched. Data came from immunoSEQ multiplex PCR; TCRdb stores just in-frame clones and leaves some out. The sample yields 60,000 to 70,000 clones, 91% seen once. This clone is a singleton in its sample. The genes are TRBV7-9 and TRBJ1-6; 9 bases align to TRBD1. This TCR was recovered from a female donor in good health, enrolled as a control in a pregnancy study. The sequences come from peripheral blood, collected after pregnancy. CDR3 coding DNA: TGTGCCAGCAGCCCCGGGACAGGGTCCTATAATTCACCCCTCCACTTT. It specifies CASSPGTGSYNSPLHF.